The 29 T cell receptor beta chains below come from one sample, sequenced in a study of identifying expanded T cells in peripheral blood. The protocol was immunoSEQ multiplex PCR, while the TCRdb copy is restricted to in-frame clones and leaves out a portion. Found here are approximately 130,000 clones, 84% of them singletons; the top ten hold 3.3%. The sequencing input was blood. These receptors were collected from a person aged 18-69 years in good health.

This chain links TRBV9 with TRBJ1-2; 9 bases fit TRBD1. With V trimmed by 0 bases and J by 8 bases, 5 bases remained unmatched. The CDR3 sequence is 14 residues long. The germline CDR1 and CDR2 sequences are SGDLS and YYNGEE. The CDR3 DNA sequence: TGTGCCAGCAGCGTAGCTTCCGGGACAGGGGGCTACACCTTC. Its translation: CASSVASGTGGYTF.

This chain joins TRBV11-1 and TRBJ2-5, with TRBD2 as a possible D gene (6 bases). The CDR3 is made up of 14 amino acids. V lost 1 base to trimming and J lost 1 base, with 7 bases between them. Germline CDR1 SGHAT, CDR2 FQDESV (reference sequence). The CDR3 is CASSLDGSQETQYF. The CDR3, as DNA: TGTGCCAGCAGCTTAGACGGGAGCCAAGAGACCCAGTACTTC.

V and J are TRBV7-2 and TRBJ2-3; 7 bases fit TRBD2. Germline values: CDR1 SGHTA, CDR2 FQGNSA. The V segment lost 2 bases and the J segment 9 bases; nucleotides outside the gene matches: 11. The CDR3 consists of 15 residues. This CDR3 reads CASSLRLGTRGTQYF. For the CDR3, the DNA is TGTGCCAGCAGCTTACGGCTTGGTACGCGGGGGACGCAGTATTTT. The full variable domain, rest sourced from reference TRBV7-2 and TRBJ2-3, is GAGVSQSPSNKVTEKGKDVELRCDPISGHTALYWYRQSLGQGLEFLIYFQGNSAPDKSGLPSDRFSAERTGGSVSTLTIQRTQQEDSAVYLCASSLRLGTRGTQYFGPGTRLTVL.

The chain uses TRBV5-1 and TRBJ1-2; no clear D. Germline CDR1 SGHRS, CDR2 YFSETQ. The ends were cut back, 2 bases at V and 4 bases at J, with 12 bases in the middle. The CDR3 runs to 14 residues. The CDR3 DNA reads TGCGCCAGCAGCTTAAGGCAGACGCCCTATGGCTACACCTTC. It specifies CASSLRQTPYGYTF.

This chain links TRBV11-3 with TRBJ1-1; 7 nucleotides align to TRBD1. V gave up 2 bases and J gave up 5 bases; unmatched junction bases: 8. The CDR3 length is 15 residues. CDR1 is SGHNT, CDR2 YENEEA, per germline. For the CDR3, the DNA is TGTGCCAGCAGCTTACAGGGGGTAGAGGTTACTGAAGCTTTCTTT. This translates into CASSLQGVEVTEAFF.

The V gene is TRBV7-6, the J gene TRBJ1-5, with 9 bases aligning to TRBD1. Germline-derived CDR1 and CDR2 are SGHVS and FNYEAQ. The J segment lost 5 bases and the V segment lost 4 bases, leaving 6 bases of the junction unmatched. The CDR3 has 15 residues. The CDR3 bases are TGTGCCAGCAGCTGGGGACAGGGTACCGATCAGCCCCAGCATTTT. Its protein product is CASSWGQGTDQPQHF.

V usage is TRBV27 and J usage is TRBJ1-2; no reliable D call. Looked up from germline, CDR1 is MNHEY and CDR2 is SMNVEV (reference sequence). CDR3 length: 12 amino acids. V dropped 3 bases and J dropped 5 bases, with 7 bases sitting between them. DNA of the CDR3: TGTGCCAGCAGTTTGATGGGATATGGCTACACCTTC. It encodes CASSLMGYGYTF.

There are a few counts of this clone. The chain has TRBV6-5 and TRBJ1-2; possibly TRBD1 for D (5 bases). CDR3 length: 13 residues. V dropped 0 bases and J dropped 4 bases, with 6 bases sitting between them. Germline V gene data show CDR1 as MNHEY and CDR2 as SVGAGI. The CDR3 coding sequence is TGTGCCAGCAGTTACTCTAGGGGCTATGGCTACACCTTC. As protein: CASSYSRGYGYTF.

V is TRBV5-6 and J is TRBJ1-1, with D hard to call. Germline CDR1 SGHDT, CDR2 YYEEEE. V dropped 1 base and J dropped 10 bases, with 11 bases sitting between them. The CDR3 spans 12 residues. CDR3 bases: TGTGCCAGCAGCTTGTATAACGATGGAGCTTTCTTT. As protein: CASSLYNDGAFF.

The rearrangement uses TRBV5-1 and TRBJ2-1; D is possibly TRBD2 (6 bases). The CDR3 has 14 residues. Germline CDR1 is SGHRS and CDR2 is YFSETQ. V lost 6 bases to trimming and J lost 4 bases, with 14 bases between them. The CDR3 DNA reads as TGCGCCAGCACCGCGGGACTTAGATACAATGAGCAGTTCTTC. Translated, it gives CASTAGLRYNEQFF.

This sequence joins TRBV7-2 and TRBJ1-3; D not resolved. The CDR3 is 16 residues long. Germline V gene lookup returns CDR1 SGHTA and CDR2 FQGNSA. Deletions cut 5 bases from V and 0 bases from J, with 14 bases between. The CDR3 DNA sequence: TGTGCCAGCAGCCCCCTCGACGGATACTCTGGAAACACCATATATTTT. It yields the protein CASSPLDGYSGNTIYF.

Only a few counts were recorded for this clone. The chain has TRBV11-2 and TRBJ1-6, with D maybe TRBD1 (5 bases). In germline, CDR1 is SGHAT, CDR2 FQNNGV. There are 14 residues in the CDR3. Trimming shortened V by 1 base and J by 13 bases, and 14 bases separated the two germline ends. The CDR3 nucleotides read TGTGCCAGCAGCTTAGGACAGTATGAAGAGCCCCTCCACTTT. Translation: CASSLGQYEEPLHF.

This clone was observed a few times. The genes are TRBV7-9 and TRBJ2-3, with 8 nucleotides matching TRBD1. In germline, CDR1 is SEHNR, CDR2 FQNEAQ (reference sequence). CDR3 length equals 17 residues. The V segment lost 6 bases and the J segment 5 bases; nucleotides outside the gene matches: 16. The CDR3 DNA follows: TGTGCCAGCAGATTTAGGGGGGAGCCAGGGGGCTTAGATACGCAGTATTTT. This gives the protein CASRFRGEPGGLDTQYF. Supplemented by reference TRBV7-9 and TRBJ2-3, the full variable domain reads DTGVSQNPRHKITKRGQNVTFRCDPISEHNRLYWYRQTLGQGPEFLTYFQNEAQLEKSRLLSDRFSAERPKGSFSTLEIQRTEQGDSAMYLCASRFRGEPGGLDTQYFGPGTRLTVL.

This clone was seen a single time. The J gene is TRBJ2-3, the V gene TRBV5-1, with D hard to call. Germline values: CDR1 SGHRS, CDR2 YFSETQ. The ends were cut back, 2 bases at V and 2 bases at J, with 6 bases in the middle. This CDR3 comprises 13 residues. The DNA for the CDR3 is TGCGCCAGCAGCTTAATCCCCACAGATACGCAGTATTTT. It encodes CASSLIPTDTQYF.

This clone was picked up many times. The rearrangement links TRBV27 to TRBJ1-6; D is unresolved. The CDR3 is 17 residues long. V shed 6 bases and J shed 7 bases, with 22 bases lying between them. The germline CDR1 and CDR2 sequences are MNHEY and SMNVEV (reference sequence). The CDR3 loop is CASSQEAIGFENSPLHF. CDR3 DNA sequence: TGTGCCAGCAGCCAAGAAGCAATTGGGTTCGAGAATTCACCCCTCCACTTT.

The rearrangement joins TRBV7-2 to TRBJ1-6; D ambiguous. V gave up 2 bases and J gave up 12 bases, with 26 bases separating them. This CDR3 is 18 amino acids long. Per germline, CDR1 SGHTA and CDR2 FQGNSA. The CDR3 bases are TGTGCCAGCAGCTTAATCCTTGATGACCTACACTCTACGCAACCCCTCCACTTT. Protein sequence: CASSLILDDLHSTQPLHF.

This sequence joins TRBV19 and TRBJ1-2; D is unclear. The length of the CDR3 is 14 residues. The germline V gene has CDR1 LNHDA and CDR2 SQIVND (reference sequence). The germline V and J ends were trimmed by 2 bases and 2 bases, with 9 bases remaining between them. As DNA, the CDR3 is TGTGCCAGTAGTATAACAGCCGAGAACTATGGCTACACCTTC. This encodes CASSITAENYGYTF. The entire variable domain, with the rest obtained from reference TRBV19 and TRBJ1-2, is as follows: DGGITQSPKYLFRKEGQNVTLSCEQNLNHDAMYWYRQDPGQGLRLIYYSQIVNDFQKGDIAEGYSVSREKKESFPLTVTSAQKNPTAFYLCASSITAENYGYTFGSGTRLTVV.

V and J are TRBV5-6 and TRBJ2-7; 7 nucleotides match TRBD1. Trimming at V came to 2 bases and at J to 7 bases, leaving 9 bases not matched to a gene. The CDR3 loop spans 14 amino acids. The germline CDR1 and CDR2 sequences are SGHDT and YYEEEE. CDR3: CASSLTGIRGEQYF. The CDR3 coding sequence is TGTGCCAGCAGCTTAACAGGTATCAGGGGGGAGCAGTACTTC.

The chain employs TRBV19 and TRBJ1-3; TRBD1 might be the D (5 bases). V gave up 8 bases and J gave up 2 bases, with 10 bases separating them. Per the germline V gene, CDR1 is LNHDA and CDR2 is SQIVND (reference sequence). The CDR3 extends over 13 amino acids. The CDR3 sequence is CASGGYPGNTIYF. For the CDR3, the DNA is TGTGCCAGTGGGGGGTATCCTGGAAACACCATATATTTT.

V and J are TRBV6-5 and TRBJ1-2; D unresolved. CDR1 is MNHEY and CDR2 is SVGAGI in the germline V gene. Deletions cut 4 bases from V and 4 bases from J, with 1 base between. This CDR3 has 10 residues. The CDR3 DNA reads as TGTGCCAGCAGTTTCTATGGCTACACCTTC. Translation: CASSFYGYTF.

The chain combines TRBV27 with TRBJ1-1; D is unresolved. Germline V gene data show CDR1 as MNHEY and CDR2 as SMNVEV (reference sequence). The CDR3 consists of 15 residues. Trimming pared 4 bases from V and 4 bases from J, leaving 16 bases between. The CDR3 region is CASSSAGSPATEAFF. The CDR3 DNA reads TGTGCCAGCAGTTCCGCGGGGTCGCCGGCCACTGAAGCTTTCTTT.

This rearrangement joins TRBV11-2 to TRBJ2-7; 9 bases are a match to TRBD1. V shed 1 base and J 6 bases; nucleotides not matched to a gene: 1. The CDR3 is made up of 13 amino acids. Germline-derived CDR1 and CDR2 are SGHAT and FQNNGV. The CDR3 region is CASSLVTGGEQYF. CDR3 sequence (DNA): TGTGCCAGCAGCTTAGTGACAGGGGGCGAGCAGTACTTC.

CDR3 coding DNA: TGCGCCAGCAGCTTGGAGCCCGCTGTAGCCAAAAACATTCAGTACTTC. Protein: CASSLEPAVAKNIQYF. The V call is TRBV5-1, the J call TRBJ2-4; D remains unclear. In germline, CDR1 is SGHRS, CDR2 YFSETQ. The CDR3 is 16 amino acids. V was cut by 0 bases and J by 0 bases, with 10 bases left in between.

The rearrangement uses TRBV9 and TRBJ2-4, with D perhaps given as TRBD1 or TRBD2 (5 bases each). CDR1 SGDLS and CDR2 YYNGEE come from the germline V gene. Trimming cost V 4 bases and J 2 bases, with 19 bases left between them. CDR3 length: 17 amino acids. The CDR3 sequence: CASSPRGGLGTKNIQYF. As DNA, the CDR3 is TGTGCCAGCAGCCCACGGGGCGGTTTGGGGACCAAAAACATTCAGTACTTC.

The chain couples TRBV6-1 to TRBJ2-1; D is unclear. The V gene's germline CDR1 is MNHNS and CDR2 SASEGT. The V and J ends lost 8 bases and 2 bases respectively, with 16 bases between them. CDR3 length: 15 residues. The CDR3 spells CASARILSPYNEQFF. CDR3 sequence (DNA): TGTGCCAGCGCCAGGATCCTATCCCCCTACAATGAGCAGTTCTTC.

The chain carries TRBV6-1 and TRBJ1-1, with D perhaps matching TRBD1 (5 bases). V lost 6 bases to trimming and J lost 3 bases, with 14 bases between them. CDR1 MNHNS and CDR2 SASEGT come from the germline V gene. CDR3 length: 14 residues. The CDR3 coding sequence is TGTGCCAGCAGGGGTGTGTGGGACGACACTGAAGCTTTCTTT. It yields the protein CASRGVWDDTEAFF.

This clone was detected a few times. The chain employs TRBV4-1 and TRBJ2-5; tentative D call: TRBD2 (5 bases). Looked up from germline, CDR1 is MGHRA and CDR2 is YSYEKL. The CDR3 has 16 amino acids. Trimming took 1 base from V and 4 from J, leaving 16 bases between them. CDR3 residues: CASSQGLSGNGETQYF. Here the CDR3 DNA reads TGCGCCAGCAGCCAAGGATTGTCGGGGAATGGAGAGACCCAGTACTTC.

The CDR3 region has the DNA TGTGCCAGCAGCTTAGGGGTAACAGGGCTTCGAGGCTACACCTTC. This gives the protein CASSLGVTGLRGYTF. The chain couples TRBV7-2 to TRBJ1-2; possibly TRBD1 for D (6 bases). Per the germline V gene, CDR1 is SGHTA and CDR2 is FQGNSA. The V end was cut by 1 base, the J end by 8 bases, with 17 bases between. The CDR3 spans 15 residues.

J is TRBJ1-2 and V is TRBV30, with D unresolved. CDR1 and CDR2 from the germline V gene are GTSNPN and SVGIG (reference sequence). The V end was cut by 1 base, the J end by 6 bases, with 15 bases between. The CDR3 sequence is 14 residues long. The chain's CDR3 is CAWSARTVGDGYTF. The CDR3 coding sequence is TGTGCCTGGAGTGCTAGGACGGTCGGAGATGGCTACACCTTC.